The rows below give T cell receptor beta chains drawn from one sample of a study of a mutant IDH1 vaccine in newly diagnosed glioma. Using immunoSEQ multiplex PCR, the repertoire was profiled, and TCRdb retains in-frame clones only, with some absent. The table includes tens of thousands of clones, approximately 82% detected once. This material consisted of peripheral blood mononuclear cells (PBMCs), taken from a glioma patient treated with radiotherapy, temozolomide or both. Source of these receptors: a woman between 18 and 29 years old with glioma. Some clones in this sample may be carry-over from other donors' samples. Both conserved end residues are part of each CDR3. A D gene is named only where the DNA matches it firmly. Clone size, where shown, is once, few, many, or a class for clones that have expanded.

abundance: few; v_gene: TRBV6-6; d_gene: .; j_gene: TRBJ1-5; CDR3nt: TGTGCCAGCAGTCTTTACGGGACGAGGGGGGATCAGCCCCAGCATTTT; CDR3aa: CASSLYGTRGDQPQHF
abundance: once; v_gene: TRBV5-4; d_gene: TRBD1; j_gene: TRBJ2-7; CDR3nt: TGTGCCAGCAGCCTCAAGGACAGGGGGCTCCACGAGCAGTACTTC; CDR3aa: CASSLKDRGLHEQYF
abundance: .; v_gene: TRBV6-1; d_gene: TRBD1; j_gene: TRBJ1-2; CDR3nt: TGTGCCAGCAGTGGCGGACAGGGCGGCTATGGCTACACCTTC; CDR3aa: CASSGGQGGYGYTF
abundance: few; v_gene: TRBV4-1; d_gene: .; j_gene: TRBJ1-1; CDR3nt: TGCGCCAGCAGCCAAGAGGAAGTCTTCGGCACTGAAGCTTTCTTT; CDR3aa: CASSQEEVFGTEAFF
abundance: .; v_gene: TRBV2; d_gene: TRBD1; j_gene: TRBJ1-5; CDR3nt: TGTGCCAGCACGCCGGACAGGGGGAAACAGCCCCAGCATTTT; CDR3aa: CASTPDRGKQPQHF
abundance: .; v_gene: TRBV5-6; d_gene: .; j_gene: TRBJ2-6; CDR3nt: TGTGCCAGCCTCGGCTCTGGGGCCAACGTCCTGACTTTC; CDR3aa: CASLGSGANVLTF
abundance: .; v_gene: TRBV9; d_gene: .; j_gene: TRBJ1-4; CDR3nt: TGTGCCAGCAGCGCGGGGGATGGGGCCGGGGAAAAACTGTTTTTT; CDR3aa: CASSAGDGAGEKLFF
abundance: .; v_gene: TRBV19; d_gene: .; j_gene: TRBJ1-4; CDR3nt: TGTGCCAGTAGGACAGGCTCGGTGGAAAAACTGTTTTTT; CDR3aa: CASRTGSVEKLFF
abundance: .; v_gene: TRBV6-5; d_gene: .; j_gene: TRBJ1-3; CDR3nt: TGTGCCAGCAGTTTGCCTGGAAACACCATATATTTT; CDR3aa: CASSLPGNTIYF
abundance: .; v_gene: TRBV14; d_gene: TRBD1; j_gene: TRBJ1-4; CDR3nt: TGTGCCAGCAGCCAAATTCAGGGGGTCAATGAAAAACTGTTTTTT; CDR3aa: CASSQIQGVNEKLFF
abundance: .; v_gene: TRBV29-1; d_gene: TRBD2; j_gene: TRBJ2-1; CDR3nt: TGCAGCGTTGCGGCGGGAGGCATTGGTGAGCAGTTCTTC; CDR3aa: CSVAAGGIGEQFF
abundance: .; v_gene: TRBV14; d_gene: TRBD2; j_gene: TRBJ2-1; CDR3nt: TGTGCCAGCAGCCGGCACCGGGGACTAGCGGGAGAGAGTCATGAGCAGTTCTTC; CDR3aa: CASSRHRGLAGESHEQFF
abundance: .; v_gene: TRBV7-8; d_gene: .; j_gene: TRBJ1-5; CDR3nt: TGTGCCAGCAGCTTAGTTCGGGGGGCCGGCAATCAGCCCCAGCATTTT; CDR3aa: CASSLVRGAGNQPQHF
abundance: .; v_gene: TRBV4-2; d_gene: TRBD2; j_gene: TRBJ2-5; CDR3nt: TGTGCCAGCAGCCAGCCTCCGGGACTAGGGGCAGAGACCCAGTACTTC; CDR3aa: CASSQPPGLGAETQYF
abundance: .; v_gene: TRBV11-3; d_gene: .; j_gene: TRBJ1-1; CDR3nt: TGTGCCAGCAGCTTAACCCGACAGGCTAATACTGAAGCTTTCTTT; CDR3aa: CASSLTRQANTEAFF
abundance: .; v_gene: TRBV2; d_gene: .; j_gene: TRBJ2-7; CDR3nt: TGTGCCAGCATGGAAGGGGTCGAGCAGTACTTC; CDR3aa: CASMEGVEQYF
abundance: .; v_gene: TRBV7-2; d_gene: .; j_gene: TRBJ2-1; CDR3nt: TGTGCCAGCAGCTTCAGCTCCTACAATGAGCAGTTCTTC; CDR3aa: CASSFSSYNEQFF
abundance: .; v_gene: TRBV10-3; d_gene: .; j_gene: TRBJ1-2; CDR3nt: TGTGCCATCAGCCCTCAGGGGTTTGGCTACACCTTC; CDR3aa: CAISPQGFGYTF
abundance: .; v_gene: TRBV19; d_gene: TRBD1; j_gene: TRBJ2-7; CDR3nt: TGTGCCAGTAGTATAGGTGCCCCGGGACAGGGCTACGAGCAGTACTTC; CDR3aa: CASSIGAPGQGYEQYF
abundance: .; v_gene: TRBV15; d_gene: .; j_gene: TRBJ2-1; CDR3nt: TGTGCCACCAGCAGAGAGGGAGGTGAGCAGTTCTTC; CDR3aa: CATSREGGEQFF
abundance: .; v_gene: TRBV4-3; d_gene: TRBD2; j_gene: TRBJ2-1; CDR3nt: TGCGCCAGCAGCCCATTTAGCGGGAGCCACAATGAGCAGTTCTTC; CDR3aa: CASSPFSGSHNEQFF
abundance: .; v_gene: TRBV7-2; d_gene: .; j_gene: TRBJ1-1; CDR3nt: TGTGCCAGCAGCCCTCGATCGGAAGCTTTCTTT; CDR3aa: CASSPRSEAFF